The clone carrying this T cell receptor beta chain is classed as medium-sized (0.01 to 0.1%). TCRdb itself ran the 5' RACE reads through MiXCR, one entry per CDR3 protein. The sample includes some 5,100 distinct CDR3 sequences, 20% to 30% seen only once; the top ten take 15% to 20%. This entry belongs to a study of spatial heterogeneity in lung cancer. Background on the study: Alpha-chain sequences were consistently detected less often than beta-chain sequences. Unique TCR and UMI combinations averaged more than ten appearances each in raw reads.

The ends were cut back, 2 bases at V and 3 bases at J, with 5 bases in the middle. CDR1 and CDR2 (germline): GTSNPN, SVGIG (reference sequence). The CDR3 has 11 amino acids. Time point described: sample taken at primary tumor resection. Unsorted samples of tumor, nontumor lung or frozen PBMC had their whole RNA sequenced. Donation came from roughly 72 patients with untreated early-stage non-small cell lung cancer. J is TRBJ2-7 and V is TRBV30; no reliable D call. The TCR comes from a male donor with early-stage non-small cell lung cancer. Sequencing used PBMCs, obtained at surgery. The CDR3 sequence is CAWSSYYEQYF. CDR3 DNA sequence: TGTGCCTGGAGTTCGTACTACGAGCAGTACTTC.